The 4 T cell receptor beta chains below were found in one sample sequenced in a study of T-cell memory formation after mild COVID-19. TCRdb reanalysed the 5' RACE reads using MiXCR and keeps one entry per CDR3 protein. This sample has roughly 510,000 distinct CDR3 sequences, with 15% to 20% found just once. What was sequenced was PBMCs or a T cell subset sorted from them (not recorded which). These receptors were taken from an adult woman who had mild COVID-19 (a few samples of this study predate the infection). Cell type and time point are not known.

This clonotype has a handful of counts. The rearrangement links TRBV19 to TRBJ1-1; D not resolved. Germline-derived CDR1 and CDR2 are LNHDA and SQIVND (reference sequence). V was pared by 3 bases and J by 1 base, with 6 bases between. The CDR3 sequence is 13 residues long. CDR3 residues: CASSIEENTEAFF. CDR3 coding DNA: TGTGCCAGTAGTATTGAGGAGAACACTGAAGCTTTCTTT.

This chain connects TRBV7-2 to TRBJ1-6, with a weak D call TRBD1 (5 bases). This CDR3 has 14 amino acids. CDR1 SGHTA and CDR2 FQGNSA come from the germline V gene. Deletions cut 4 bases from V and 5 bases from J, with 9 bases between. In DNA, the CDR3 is TGTGCCAGCAGCTCCGGGGGGAATAATTCACCCCTCCACTTT. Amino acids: CASSSGGNNSPLHF.

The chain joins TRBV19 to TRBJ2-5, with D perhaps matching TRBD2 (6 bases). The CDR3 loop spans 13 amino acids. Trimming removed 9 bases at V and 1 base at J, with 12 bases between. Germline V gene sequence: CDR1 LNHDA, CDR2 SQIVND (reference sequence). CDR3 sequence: CASKRVGQETQYF. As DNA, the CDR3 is TGTGCCAGCAAGCGGGTGGGCCAAGAGACCCAGTACTTC.

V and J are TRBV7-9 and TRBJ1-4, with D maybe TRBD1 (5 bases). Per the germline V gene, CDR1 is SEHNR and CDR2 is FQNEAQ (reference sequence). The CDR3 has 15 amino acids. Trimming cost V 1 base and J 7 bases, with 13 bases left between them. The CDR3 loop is CASSLVSRAGEKLFF. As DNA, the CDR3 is TGTGCCAGCAGCTTAGTCAGCAGGGCCGGTGAAAAACTGTTTTTT. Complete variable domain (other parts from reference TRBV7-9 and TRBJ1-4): DTGVSQNPRHKITKRGQNVTFRCDPISEHNRLYWYRQTLGQGPEFLTYFQNEAQLEKSRLLSDRFSAERPKGSFSTLEIQRTEQGDSAMYLCASSLVSRAGEKLFFGSGTQLSVL.